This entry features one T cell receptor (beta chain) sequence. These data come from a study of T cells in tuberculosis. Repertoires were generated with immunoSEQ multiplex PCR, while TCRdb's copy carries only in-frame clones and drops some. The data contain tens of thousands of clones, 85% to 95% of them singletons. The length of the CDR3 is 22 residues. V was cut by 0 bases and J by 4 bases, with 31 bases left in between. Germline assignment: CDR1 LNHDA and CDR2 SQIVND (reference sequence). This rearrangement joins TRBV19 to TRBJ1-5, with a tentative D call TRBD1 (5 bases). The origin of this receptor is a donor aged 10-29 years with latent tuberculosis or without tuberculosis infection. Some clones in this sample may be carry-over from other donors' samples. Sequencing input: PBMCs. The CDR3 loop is CASSIEGRGPWHGFHGNQPQHF. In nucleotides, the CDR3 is TGTGCCAGTAGTATAGAGGGGAGGGGTCCATGGCACGGCTTTCATGGGAATCAGCCCCAGCATTTT.